The 14 T cell receptor beta chains in this list originate from one sample, sequenced in a study of OX40 agonist ivuxolimab in advanced cancers. Measured with immunoSEQ multiplex PCR; TCRdb has only the in-frame clones, and not every one. The sample carries about 64,000 clones, roughly 80% recorded once. The input for sequencing was CD4+ or CD8+ T cells sorted from blood, taken in a trial of the OX40 agonist ivuxolimab. These receptors all stem from an adult with an advanced solid tumor such as melanoma, head and neck, liver or kidney cancer.

The chain employs TRBV28 and TRBJ1-1, with TRBD1 identical over 7 bases. The CDR3 length is 15 residues. The germline gives CDR1 MDHEN, CDR2 SYDVKM. The trim removed 11 bases at V and 6 bases at J, leaving 18 bases unmatched. The CDR3 nucleotides are TGTGCCTCCACAGAGACAGGGCATCGAAACTCTGAAGCTTTCTTT. This translates into CASTETGHRNSEAFF.

This chain connects TRBV19 to TRBJ1-6, with D hard to call. The CDR3 is 15 residues long. Germline V CDR1 and CDR2: LNHDA, SQIVND (reference sequence). The V gene lost 5 bases and the J gene lost 0 bases, with 8 bases spanning the gap. CDR3 nucleotides: TGTGCCAGTAGTGACGGCAGCTCCTATAATTCACCCCTCCACTTT. Encoded protein: CASSDGSSYNSPLHF.

The genes are TRBV9 and TRBJ1-4, with TRBD1 matching over 9 bases. The CDR3 runs 15 residues. CDR1 is SGDLS, CDR2 YYNGEE, per germline. The V and J ends lost 4 bases and 7 bases, in that order; junction bases with no gene match: 8. The CDR3 DNA reads as TGTGCCAGCAGCCTATCGGACAGGGGAGGTGAAAAACTGTTTTTT. Translation gives CASSLSDRGGEKLFF. Looking up the rest from reference TRBV9 and TRBJ1-4 gives the full variable domain: DSGVTQTPKHLITATGQRVTLRCSPRSGDLSVYWYQQSLDQGLQFLIQYYNGEERAKGNILERFSAQQFPDLHSELNLSSLELGDSALYFCASSLSDRGGEKLFFGSGTQLSVL.

The rearrangement uses TRBV5-1 and TRBJ2-3; D unresolved. This CDR3 comprises 12 residues. Trimming took 4 bases from V and 2 from J, leaving 5 bases between them. Germline-derived CDR1 and CDR2 are SGHRS and YFSETQ. In nucleotides, the CDR3 is TGCGCCAGCAGCCTCCCCACAGATACGCAGTATTTT. It codes for CASSLPTDTQYF.

The gene calls are TRBV28 and TRBJ2-5; D possibly corresponds to TRBD1 (5 bases). The V end lost 5 bases, the J end lost 4 bases, and 20 bases lay between the germline ends. Germline V gene sequence: CDR1 MDHEN, CDR2 SYDVKM. This CDR3 region has 16 residues. This chain's CDR3 is CASSPTPGPGIETQYF. CDR3 DNA: TGTGCCAGCAGTCCTACTCCAGGGCCAGGTATAGAGACCCAGTACTTC.

This chain's CDR3 is CASRLPGQATGVYEQYF. The CDR3 bases are TGTGCCAGCAGATTGCCGGGACAGGCAACAGGGGTCTACGAGCAGTACTTC. The rearrangement links TRBV5-8 to TRBJ2-7; 8 bases line up with TRBD1. CDR1 SGHTS and CDR2 YDEGEE come from the germline V gene. The trim removed 5 bases at V and 3 bases at J, leaving 16 bases unmatched. This CDR3 region has 17 residues. Full variable domain (remainder filled in from reference TRBV5-8 and TRBJ2-7): EAGVTQSPTHLIKTRGQQATLRCSPISGHTSVYWYQQALGLGLQFLLWYDEGEERNRGNFPPRFSGRQFPNYSSELNVNALELEDSALYLCASRLPGQATGVYEQYFGPGTRLTVT.

This sequence joins TRBV9 and TRBJ2-2, with TRBD2 as a possible D gene (5 bases). The ends were cut back, 0 bases at V and 4 bases at J, with 13 bases in the middle. This CDR3 has 16 amino acids. Per germline, CDR1 SGDLS and CDR2 YYNGEE. The CDR3 nucleotides read TGTGCCAGCAGCGTAGCATCGGACTTAGCCACCGGGGAGCTGTTTTTT. Protein sequence: CASSVASDLATGELFF.

This clone was observed a handful of times. The genes are TRBV7-9 and TRBJ2-7, with no clear D. Germline V CDR1 and CDR2: SEHNR, FQNEAQ (reference sequence). The CDR3 is made up of 13 amino acids. Trimming pared 1 base from V and 7 bases from J, leaving 11 bases between. The CDR3 DNA reads TGTGCCAGCAGCTTAGAAGATGGCCGGGAGCAGTACTTC. Its protein product is CASSLEDGREQYF.

V gene TRBV9 combines with J gene TRBJ2-5, with D possibly matching TRBD1 (6 bases). Deletions cut 4 bases from V and 5 bases from J, with 12 bases between. The CDR3 loop spans 13 amino acids. Germline CDR1 is SGDLS and CDR2 is YYNGEE. The CDR3 DNA follows: TGTGCCAGCAGCCGACAGGATGGGGAGACCCAGTACTTC. This gives the protein CASSRQDGETQYF. Variable domain in full (rest from reference TRBV9 and TRBJ2-5): DSGVTQTPKHLITATGQRVTLRCSPRSGDLSVYWYQQSLDQGLQFLIQYYNGEERAKGNILERFSAQQFPDLHSELNLSSLELGDSALYFCASSRQDGETQYFGPGTRLLVL.

The chain combines TRBV27 with TRBJ1-1; TRBD1 might be the D (6 bases). Trimming removed 6 bases from V and 0 bases from J, with 14 bases in between. This CDR3 region has 15 residues. CDR1 MNHEY and CDR2 SMNVEV come from the germline V gene (reference sequence). CDR3 residues: CASSRHGQLNTEAFF. CDR3 nucleotide sequence: TGTGCCAGCAGCCGCCATGGACAGCTGAACACTGAAGCTTTCTTT.

The chain couples TRBV2 to TRBJ1-2; 8 bases are shared with TRBD1. Germline V CDR1 and CDR2: SNHLY, FYNNEI. Trimming at V came to 7 bases and at J to 8 bases, leaving 12 bases not matched to a gene. The CDR3 runs 14 residues. The CDR3 nucleotides are TGTGCCAGCACCTCGGTGGACAGGGTCAGCGGCTACACCTTC. Translated: CASTSVDRVSGYTF.

This clone was counted between two and nine times. The chain recombines TRBV5-8 with TRBJ1-1; 7 bases are shared with TRBD1. This CDR3 is 15 amino acids long. CDR1 SGHTS and CDR2 YDEGEE come from the germline V gene. V gave up 0 bases and J gave up 2 bases; unmatched junction bases: 4. The CDR3 DNA sequence: TGTGCCAGCAGCTTGGGCAGGGGGACAAACACTGAAGCTTTCTTT. Its translation is CASSLGRGTNTEAFF.

V usage is TRBV28 and J usage is TRBJ1-5; weak D call: TRBD1 (5 bases). The V gene lost 3 bases and the J gene lost 1 base, with 7 bases spanning the gap. The V gene's germline CDR1 is MDHEN and CDR2 SYDVKM. The CDR3 is 14 amino acids. In nucleotides, the CDR3 is TGTGCCAGCAGTTTGTGGGGGAGCAATCAGCCCCAGCATTTT. Amino acids: CASSLWGSNQPQHF.

CDR3 residues: CASRSGADTQYF. In DNA form, the CDR3 reads TGTGCCAGCAGGAGCGGGGCAGATACGCAGTATTTT. The chain recombines TRBV7-2 with TRBJ2-3; TRBD2 aligns across 7 bases. The CDR3 consists of 12 residues. The germline gives CDR1 SGHTA, CDR2 FQGNSA. The trim removed 6 bases at V and 4 bases at J, leaving 1 base unmatched. The full variable domain, rest sourced from reference TRBV7-2 and TRBJ2-3, is GAGVSQSPSNKVTEKGKDVELRCDPISGHTALYWYRQSLGQGLEFLIYFQGNSAPDKSGLPSDRFSAERTGGSVSTLTIQRTQQEDSAVYLCASRSGADTQYFGPGTRLTVL.